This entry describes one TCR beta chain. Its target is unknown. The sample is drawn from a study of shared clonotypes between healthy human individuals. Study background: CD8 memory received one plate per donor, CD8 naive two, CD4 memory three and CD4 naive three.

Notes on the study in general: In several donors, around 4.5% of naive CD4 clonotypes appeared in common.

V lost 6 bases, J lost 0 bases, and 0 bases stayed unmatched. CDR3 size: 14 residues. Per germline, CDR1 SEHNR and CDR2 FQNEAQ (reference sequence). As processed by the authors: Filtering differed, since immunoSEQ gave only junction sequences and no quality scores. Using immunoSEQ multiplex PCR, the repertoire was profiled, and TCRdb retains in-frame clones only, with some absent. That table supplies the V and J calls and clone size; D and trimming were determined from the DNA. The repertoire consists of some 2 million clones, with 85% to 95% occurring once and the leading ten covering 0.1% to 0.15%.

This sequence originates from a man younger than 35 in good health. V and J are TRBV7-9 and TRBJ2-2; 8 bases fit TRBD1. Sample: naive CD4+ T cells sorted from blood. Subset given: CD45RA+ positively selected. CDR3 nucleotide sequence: TGTGCCAGCAGGGACAGGGCGAACACCGGGGAGCTGTTTTTT. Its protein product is CASRDRANTGELFF.